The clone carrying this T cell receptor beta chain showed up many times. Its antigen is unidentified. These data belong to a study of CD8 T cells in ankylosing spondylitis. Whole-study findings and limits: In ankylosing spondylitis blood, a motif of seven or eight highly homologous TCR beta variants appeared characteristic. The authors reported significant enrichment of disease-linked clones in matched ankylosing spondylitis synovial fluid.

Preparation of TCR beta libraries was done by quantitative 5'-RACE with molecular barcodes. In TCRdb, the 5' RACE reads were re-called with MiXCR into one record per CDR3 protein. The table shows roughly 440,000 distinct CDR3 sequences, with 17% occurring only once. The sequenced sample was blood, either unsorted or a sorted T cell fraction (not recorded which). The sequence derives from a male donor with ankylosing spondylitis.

CDR3 protein: CASSPTSGQRGYTF. Here the CDR3 DNA reads TGCGCCAGCAGCCCTACCTCAGGCCAACGCGGCTACACCTTC. The rearrangement joins TRBV5-1 to TRBJ1-2, with no clear D. CDR3 length: 14 residues. V was pared by 4 bases and J by 8 bases, with 18 bases between. Looked up from germline, CDR1 is SGHRS and CDR2 is YFSETQ.